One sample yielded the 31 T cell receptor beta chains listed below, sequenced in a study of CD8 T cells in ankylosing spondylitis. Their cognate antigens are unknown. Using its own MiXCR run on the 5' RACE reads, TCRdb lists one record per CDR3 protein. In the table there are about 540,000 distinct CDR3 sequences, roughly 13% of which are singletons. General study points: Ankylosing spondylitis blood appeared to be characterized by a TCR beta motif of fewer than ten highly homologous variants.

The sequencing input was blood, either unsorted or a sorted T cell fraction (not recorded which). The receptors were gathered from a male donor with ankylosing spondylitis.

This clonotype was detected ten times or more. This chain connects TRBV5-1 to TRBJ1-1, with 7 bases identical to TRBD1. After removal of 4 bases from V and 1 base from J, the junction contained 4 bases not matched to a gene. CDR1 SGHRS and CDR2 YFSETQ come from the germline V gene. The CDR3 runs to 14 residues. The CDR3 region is CASSRDRRNTEAFF. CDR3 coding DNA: TGCGCCAGCAGCCGGGACAGAAGGAACACTGAAGCTTTCTTT.

CDR3 residues: CASSPPDGTRNEQFF. In nucleotides, the CDR3 is TGTGCCAGCAGCCCCCCGGATGGGACTAGAAATGAGCAGTTCTTC. The genes are TRBV11-3 and TRBJ2-1, with 8 bases lining up with TRBD2. The CDR3 totals 15 residues. V lost 5 bases to trimming and J lost 7 bases; unmatched junction nucleotides: 10. Germline CDR1 SGHNT, CDR2 YENEEA.

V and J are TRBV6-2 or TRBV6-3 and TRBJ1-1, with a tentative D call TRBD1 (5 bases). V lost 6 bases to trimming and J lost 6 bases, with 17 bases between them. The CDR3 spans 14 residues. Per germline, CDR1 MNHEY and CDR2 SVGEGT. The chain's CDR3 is CASSRPTGRAEAFF. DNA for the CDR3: TGTGCCAGCAGCCGCCCGACGGGACGCGCTGAAGCTTTCTTT.

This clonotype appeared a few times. In nucleotides, the CDR3 is TGTGCCAGCAGCCAACTGACGAATCAGCCCCAGCATTTT. The encoded protein is CASSQLTNQPQHF. The V call is TRBV3-1, the J call TRBJ1-5; D not certain. CDR1 is LGHDT and CDR2 is YNNKEL in the germline V gene (reference sequence). V gave up 2 bases and J gave up 4 bases, with 6 bases separating them. The CDR3 has 13 residues.

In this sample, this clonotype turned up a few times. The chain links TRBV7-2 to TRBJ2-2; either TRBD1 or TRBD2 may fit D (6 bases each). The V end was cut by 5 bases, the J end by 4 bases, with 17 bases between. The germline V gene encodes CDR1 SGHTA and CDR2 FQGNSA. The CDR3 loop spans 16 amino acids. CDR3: CASSAGGWGPTGELFF. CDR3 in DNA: TGTGCCAGCAGCGCCGGGGGTTGGGGGCCCACCGGGGAGCTGTTTTTT.

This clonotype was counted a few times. Here the CDR3 reads CSAPRTGRFNQPQHF. The CDR3 region has the DNA TGCAGTGCTCCACGGACAGGGAGGTTCAATCAGCCCCAGCATTTT. The chain links TRBV20-1 to TRBJ1-5, with 8 bases lining up with TRBD1. After removal of 5 bases from V and 3 bases from J, the junction contained 9 bases not matched to a gene. The CDR3 sequence is 15 residues long. In germline, CDR1 is DFQATT, CDR2 SNEGSKA (reference sequence).

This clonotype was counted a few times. Here the CDR3 DNA reads TGTGCCAGCAGCTTAGGGGGGCTGAGGAATGAAAAACTGTTTTTT. Translating gives CASSLGGLRNEKLFF. The chain couples TRBV7-2 to TRBJ1-4; D may be TRBD1 (6 bases). Trimming took 1 base from V and 5 from J, leaving 11 bases between them. Looked up from germline, CDR1 is SGHTA and CDR2 is FQGNSA. The CDR3 length is 15 residues.

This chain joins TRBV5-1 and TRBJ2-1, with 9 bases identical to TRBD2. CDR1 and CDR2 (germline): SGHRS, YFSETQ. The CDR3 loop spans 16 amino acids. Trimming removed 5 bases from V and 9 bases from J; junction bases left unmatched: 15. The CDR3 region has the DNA TGCGCCAGCAGTTTACCGGTGGGTAGCGGGAGCGGTGAGCAGTTCTTC. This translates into CASSLPVGSGSGEQFF.

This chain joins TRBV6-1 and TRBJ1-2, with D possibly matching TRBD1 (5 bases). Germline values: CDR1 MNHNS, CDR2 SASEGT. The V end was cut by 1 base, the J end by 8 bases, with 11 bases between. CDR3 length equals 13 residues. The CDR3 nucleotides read TGTGCCAGCAGTGAAGGGGTCAACAGGGGCTACACCTTC. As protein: CASSEGVNRGYTF.

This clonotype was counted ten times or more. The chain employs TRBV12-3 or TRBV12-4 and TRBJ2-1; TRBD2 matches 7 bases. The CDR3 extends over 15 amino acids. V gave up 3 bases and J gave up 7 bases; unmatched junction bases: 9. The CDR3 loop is CASSFFGLGGNEQFF. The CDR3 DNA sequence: TGTGCCAGCAGTTTTTTTGGACTAGGTGGAAATGAGCAGTTCTTC.

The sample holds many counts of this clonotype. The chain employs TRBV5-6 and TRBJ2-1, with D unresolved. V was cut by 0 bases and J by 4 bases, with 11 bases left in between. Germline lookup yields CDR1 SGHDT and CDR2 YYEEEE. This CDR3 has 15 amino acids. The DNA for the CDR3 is TGTGCCAGCAGCTTGGTTGCAGTGGATTACAATGAGCAGTTCTTC. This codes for CASSLVAVDYNEQFF.

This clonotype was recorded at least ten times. In DNA form, the CDR3 reads TGCAGTGCCTCGGACGAGACCTACGAGCAGTACTTC. This codes for CSASDETYEQYF. The chain joins TRBV20-1 to TRBJ2-7; D unresolved. Germline V gene data show CDR1 as DFQATT and CDR2 as SNEGSKA (reference sequence). V lost 6 bases to trimming and J lost 2 bases, with 11 bases between them. The CDR3 sequence is 12 residues long.

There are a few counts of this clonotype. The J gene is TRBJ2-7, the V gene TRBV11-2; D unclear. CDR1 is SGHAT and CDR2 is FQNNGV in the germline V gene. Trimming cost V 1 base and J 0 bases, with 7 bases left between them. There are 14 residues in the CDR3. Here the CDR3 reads CASSLVTNSYEQYF. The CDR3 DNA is TGTGCCAGCAGCTTAGTCACCAACTCCTACGAGCAGTACTTC.

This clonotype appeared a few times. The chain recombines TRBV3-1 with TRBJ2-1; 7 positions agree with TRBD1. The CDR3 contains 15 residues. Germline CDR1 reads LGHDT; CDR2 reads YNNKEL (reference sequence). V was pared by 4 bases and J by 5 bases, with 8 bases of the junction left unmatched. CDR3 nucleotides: TGTGCCAGCAGCCGTCAGGGGGTATTGGACAATGAGCAGTTCTTC. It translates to CASSRQGVLDNEQFF.

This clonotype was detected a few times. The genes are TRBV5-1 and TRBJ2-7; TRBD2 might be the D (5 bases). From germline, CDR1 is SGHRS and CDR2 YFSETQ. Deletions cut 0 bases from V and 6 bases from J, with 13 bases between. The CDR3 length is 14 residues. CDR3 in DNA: TGCGCCAGCAGCTTGGCAGGCCCGGCGGGCGAGCAGTACGTC. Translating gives CASSLAGPAGEQYV.

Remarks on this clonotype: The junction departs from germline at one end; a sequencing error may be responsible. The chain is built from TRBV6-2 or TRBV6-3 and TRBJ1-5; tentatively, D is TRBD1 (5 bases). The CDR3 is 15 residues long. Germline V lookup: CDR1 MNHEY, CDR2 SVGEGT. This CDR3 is CASSQRQPGSQHQHF. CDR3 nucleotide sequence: TGTGCCAGCAGCCAGAGACAGCCAGGATCTCAGCACCAGCATTTT.

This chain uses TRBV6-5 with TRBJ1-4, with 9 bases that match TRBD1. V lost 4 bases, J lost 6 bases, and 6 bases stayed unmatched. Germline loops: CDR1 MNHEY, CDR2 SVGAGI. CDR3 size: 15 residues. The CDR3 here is CASSSKGQGYEKLFF. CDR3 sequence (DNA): TGTGCCAGCAGTTCCAAGGGACAGGGTTATGAAAAACTGTTTTTT.

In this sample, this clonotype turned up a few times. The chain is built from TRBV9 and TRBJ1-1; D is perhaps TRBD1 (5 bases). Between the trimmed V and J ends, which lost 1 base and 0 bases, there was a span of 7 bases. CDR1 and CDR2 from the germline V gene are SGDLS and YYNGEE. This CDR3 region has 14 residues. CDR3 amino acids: CASSVSRVNTEAFF. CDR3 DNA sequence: TGTGCCAGCAGCGTAAGCAGGGTGAACACTGAAGCTTTCTTT.

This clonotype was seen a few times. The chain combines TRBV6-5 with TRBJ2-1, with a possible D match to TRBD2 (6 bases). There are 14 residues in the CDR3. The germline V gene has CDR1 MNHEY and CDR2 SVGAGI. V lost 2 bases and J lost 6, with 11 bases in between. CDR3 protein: CASSYLGTSNEQFF. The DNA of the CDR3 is TGTGCCAGCAGTTACCTCGGGACTTCCAATGAGCAGTTCTTC.

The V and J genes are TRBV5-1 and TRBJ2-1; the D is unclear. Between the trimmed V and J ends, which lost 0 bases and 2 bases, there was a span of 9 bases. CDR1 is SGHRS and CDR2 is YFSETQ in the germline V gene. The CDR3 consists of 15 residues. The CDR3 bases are TGCGCCAGCAGCTTGGACGGAGCAACCTACAATGAGCAGTTCTTC. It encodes CASSLDGATYNEQFF.

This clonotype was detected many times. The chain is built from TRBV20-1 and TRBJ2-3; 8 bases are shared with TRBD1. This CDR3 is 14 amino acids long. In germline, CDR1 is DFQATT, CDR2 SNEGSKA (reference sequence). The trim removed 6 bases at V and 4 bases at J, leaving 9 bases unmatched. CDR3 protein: CSAKDRVLPDTQYF. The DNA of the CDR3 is TGCAGTGCGAAGGACAGGGTCCTTCCAGATACGCAGTATTTT.

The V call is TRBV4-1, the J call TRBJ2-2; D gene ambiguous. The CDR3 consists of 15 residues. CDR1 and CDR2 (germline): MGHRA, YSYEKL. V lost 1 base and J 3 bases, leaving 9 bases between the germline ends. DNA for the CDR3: TGCGCCAGCAGCCAAGGTCGACCGGACACCGGGGAGCTGTTTTTT. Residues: CASSQGRPDTGELFF.

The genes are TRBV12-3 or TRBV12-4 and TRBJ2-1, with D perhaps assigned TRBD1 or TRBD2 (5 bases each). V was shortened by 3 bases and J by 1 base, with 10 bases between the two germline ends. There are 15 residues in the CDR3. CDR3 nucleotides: TGTGCCAGCAGTTTTAGGGACCCTTCCTACAATGAGCAGTTCTTC. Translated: CASSFRDPSYNEQFF.

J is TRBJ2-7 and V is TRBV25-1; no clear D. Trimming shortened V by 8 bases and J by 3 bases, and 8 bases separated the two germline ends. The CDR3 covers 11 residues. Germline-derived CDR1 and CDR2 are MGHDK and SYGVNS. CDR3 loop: CASGSGYEQYF. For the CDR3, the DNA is TGTGCCAGCGGCTCGGGCTACGAGCAGTACTTC.

The CDR3: CASSFTTGRLESSYNEQFF. CDR3 in DNA: TGTGCCAGCAGTTTCACGACCGGGCGGCTAGAGAGCTCCTACAATGAGCAGTTCTTC. This chain links TRBV27 with TRBJ2-1; D is uncertain. CDR3 length equals 19 residues. V was cut by 3 bases and J by 0 bases, with 21 bases left in between. In germline, CDR1 is MNHEY, CDR2 SMNVEV (reference sequence).

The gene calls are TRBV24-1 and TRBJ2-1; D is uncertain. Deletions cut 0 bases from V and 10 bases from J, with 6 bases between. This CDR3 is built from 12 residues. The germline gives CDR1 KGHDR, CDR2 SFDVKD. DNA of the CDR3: TGTGCCACCAGTGATTTGCTGACAGAGCAGTTCTTC. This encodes CATSDLLTEQFF.

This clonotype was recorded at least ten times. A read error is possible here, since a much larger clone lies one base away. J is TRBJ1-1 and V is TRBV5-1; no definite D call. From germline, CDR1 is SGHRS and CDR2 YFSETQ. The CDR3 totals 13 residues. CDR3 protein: CASTLTGNTEAFF. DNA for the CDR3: TGCGCCAGCACCTTGACGGGGAACACTGAAGCTTTCTTT.

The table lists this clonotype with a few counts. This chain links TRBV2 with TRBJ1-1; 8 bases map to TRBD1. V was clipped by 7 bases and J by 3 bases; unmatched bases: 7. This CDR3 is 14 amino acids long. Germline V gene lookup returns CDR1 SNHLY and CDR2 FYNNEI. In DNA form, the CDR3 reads TGTGCCAGCACCATGGACAGGGAGTACACTGAAGCTTTCTTT. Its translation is CASTMDREYTEAFF.

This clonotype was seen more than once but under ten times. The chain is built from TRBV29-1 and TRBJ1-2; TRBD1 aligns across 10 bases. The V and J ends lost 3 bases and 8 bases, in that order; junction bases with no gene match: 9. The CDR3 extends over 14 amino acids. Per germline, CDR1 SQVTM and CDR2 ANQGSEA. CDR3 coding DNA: TGCAGCGTTGATCGGGGACAGGGGCCCGAGGGCTACACCTTC. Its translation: CSVDRGQGPEGYTF. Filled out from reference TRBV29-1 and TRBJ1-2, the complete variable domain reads SAVISQKPSRDICQRGTSLTIQCQVDSQVTMMFWYRQQPGQSLTLIATANQGSEATYESGFVIDKFPISRPNLTFSTLTVSNMSPEDSSIYLCSVDRGQGPEGYTFGSGTRLTVV.

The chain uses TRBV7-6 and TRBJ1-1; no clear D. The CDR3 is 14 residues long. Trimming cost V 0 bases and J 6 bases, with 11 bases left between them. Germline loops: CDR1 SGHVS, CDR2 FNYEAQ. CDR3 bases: TGTGCCAGCAGCTTAGCGGGCGGCCCGGCTGAAGCTTTCTTT. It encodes CASSLAGGPAEAFF.

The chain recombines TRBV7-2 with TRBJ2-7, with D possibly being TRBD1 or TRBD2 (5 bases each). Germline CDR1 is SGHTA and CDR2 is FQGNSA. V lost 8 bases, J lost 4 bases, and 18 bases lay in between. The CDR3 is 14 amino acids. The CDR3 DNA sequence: TGTGCCAGCTGCTGGACACCGGGAAGGTACGAGCAGTACTTC. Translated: CASCWTPGRYEQYF.